The 5 T cell receptor beta chains below come from one sample, sequenced in a study of shared clonotypes between healthy human individuals. Produced via immunoSEQ multiplex PCR; TCRdb's table is partial and in-frame only. Altogether approximately 980,000 clones are present, approximately 76% being singletons, with the ten largest covering approximately 1.5%. Sequences were obtained from memory CD4+ T cells sorted from blood. Subset denoted: CD45RA-negative fraction. Receptors were obtained from a man between 18 and 29 years old in good health.

The chain recombines TRBV7-8 with TRBJ2-7; 8 bases agree with TRBD1. Unmatched junction bases numbered 10, after V lost 3 bases and J lost 3 bases. The CDR3 covers 16 residues. Germline values: CDR1 SGHVS, CDR2 FQNEAQ. The CDR3 DNA reads as TGTGCCAGCAGCTTGTTAGGGACAGGCCCACGCTACGAGCAGTACTTC. Its translation: CASSLLGTGPRYEQYF. Complete variable domain (other parts from reference TRBV7-8 and TRBJ2-7): GAGVSQSPRYKVAKRGQDVALRCDPISGHVSLFWYQQALGQGPEFLTYFQNEAQLDKSGLPSDRFFAERPEGSVSTLKIQRTQQEDSAVYLCASSLLGTGPRYEQYFGPGTRLTVT.

The chain combines TRBV6-1 with TRBJ1-3; 8 bases line up with TRBD1. Germline V gives CDR1 MNHNS, CDR2 SASEGT. The CDR3 loop spans 14 amino acids. J lost 4 bases, V lost 8 bases, and 7 bases had no gene match. The CDR3 DNA reads TGTGCCAGCGGGACAGGCCTGGGGGGAAACACCATATATTTT. Protein sequence: CASGTGLGGNTIYF.

The chain employs TRBV5-4 and TRBJ2-5; D ambiguous. CDR1 SGHNT and CDR2 YYREEE come from the germline V gene (reference sequence). The ends were cut back, 0 bases at V and 1 base at J, with 7 bases in the middle. This CDR3 spans 14 amino acids. The CDR3: CASSLGWSQETQYF. The CDR3 region has the DNA TGTGCCAGCAGCTTGGGATGGAGCCAAGAGACCCAGTACTTC.

The sample holds a few counts of this clone. This sequence joins TRBV18 and TRBJ2-1; tentatively, D is TRBD1 (5 bases). CDR3 length: 15 amino acids. Germline CDR1 and CDR2: KGHSH and LQKENI. Trimming took off 0 bases at V and 2 bases at J, with 8 bases between the two ends. CDR3 DNA: TGTGCCAGCTCACCACCGAACAGGCCCTACAATGAGCAGTTCTTC. This codes for CASSPPNRPYNEQFF.

The chain has TRBV10-2 and TRBJ1-5, with 7 bases identical to TRBD1. Looked up from germline, CDR1 is WSHSY and CDR2 is SAAADI. After removal of 4 bases from V and 3 bases from J, the junction contained 9 bases not matched to a gene. The CDR3 has 16 amino acids. The DNA of the CDR3 is TGCGCCAGCAGTGCCTCGACAGGGAGTTTCAATCAGCCCCAGCATTTT. This sequence encodes CASSASTGSFNQPQHF.